Below are 11 T cell receptor beta chains sequenced from a single sample in a study of T cell repertoires in cytomegalovirus infection. From the reads, TCRdb called clonotypes with MiXCR, one entry per CDR3 protein. There are approximately 500,000 distinct CDR3 sequences in the sample; less than 30% occur only once, and less than 15% lies in the top ten. Sample: PBMCs. Source of these receptors: a human donor in good health (CMV status not recorded). Some clones in this sample may be carry-over from other donors' samples.

This clonotype was detected many times. The V gene is TRBV4-3, the J gene TRBJ2-7, with 10 positions matching TRBD2. In germline, CDR1 is LGHNA, CDR2 YSLEER. V shed 0 bases and J 3 bases; nucleotides not matched to a gene: 5. The CDR3 extends over 16 amino acids. CDR3 in amino acids: CASSQDWASGSYEQYF. CDR3 nucleotides: TGCGCCAGCAGCCAAGACTGGGCTAGCGGGAGCTACGAGCAGTACTTC.

This clonotype was counted only a few times. This chain joins TRBV28 and TRBJ1-5; D remains unclear. The CDR3 contains 14 residues. In germline, CDR1 is MDHEN, CDR2 SYDVKM. Between the trimmed V and J ends, which lost 7 bases and 0 bases, there was a span of 10 bases. CDR3 residues: CASNRVLSNQPQHF. CDR3 nucleotides: TGTGCCAGCAACAGAGTTCTTAGCAATCAGCCCCAGCATTTT.

The V and J genes are TRBV20-1 and TRBJ2-3; D is tentatively TRBD1 or TRBD2 (5 bases each). The germline V gene has CDR1 DFQATT and CDR2 SNEGSKA (reference sequence). CDR3 size: 16 residues. V gave up 0 bases and J gave up 4 bases, with 17 bases separating them. CDR3 bases: TGCAGTGCTAGAGACCCTATGGGGCGGGTTTCAGATACGCAGTATTTT. Protein: CSARDPMGRVSDTQYF.

A few counts support this clonotype. The rearrangement uses TRBV12-3 or TRBV12-4 and TRBJ1-1; possible D gene TRBD1, 5 bases. The V end was cut by 6 bases, the J end by 4 bases, with 15 bases between. The CDR3 has 14 amino acids. CDR3 nucleotides: TGTGCCAGCAGCTCGCGGGGGTTGAGCACTGAAGCTTTCTTT. Translating gives CASSSRGLSTEAFF.

The chain joins TRBV29-1 to TRBJ2-7, with 12 nucleotides matching TRBD2. CDR3 size: 17 residues. Germline values: CDR1 SQVTM, CDR2 ANQGSEA. The junction had 12 bases not matched to a gene; V was cut back by 0 bases and J by 6 bases. As DNA, the CDR3 is TGCAGCGTTGAAGATCTAGCGGGAGGGCCTGATGGGGGCGAGCAGTACTTC. Protein sequence: CSVEDLAGGPDGGEQYF.

This sequence joins TRBV12-3 or TRBV12-4 and TRBJ1-2; D uncertain. There are 13 residues in the CDR3. V lost 9 bases, J lost 8 bases, and 19 bases lay in between. DNA for the CDR3: TGTGCCAGGACAATTAGTCAGCGCCTGGGCTACACCTTC. This encodes CARTISQRLGYTF.

This clonotype was observed at least ten times. The V gene is TRBV7-2, the J gene TRBJ2-3; TRBD2 matches 7 bases. This CDR3 has 13 amino acids. CDR1 SGHTA and CDR2 FQGNSA come from the germline V gene. Trimming at V came to 6 bases and at J to 4 bases, leaving 4 bases not matched to a gene. Here the CDR3 reads CASSGLVSDTQYF. The CDR3 DNA reads as TGTGCCAGCAGTGGACTAGTCTCAGATACGCAGTATTTT.

The gene calls are TRBV19 and TRBJ1-2; possible D gene TRBD1, 5 bases. The CDR3 runs to 15 residues. V was clipped by 7 bases and J by 4 bases, with 19 bases between them. Germline loops: CDR1 LNHDA, CDR2 SQIVND (reference sequence). CDR3 bases: TGTGCCAGTACGGCAGGGAGTAGAGGGAGCTATGGCTACACCTTC. Its translation: CASTAGSRGSYGYTF.

This clonotype was seen repeatedly, ten times or more. The chain carries TRBV7-9 and TRBJ2-5; no clear D gene. The CDR3 is 14 amino acids. The V end was cut by 4 bases, the J end by 2 bases, with 11 bases between. Germline CDR1 is SEHNR and CDR2 is FQNEAQ (reference sequence). The CDR3 nucleotides are TGTGCCAGCAGCTCTGGGCAGTATCAAGAGACCCAGTACTTC. This translates into CASSSGQYQETQYF.

The chain employs TRBV27 and TRBJ1-4; a weak D match, TRBD1 (5 bases). CDR3 length: 13 amino acids. V was pared by 4 bases and J by 7 bases, with 10 bases between. Germline assignment: CDR1 MNHEY and CDR2 SMNVEV (reference sequence). CDR3 in amino acids: CASSWGISEKLFF. CDR3 sequence (DNA): TGTGCCAGCAGTTGGGGCATCTCTGAAAAACTGTTTTTT. Variable domain in full (rest from reference TRBV27 and TRBJ1-4): EAQVTQNPRYLITVTGKKLTVTCSQNMNHEYMSWYRQDPGLGLRQIYYSMNVEVTDKGDVPEGYKVSRKEKRNFPLILESPSPNQTSLYFCASSWGISEKLFFGSGTQLSVL.

This chain joins TRBV12-3 or TRBV12-4 and TRBJ1-1; TRBD1 is a possible D gene (5 bases). Trimming shortened V by 1 base and J by 3 bases, and 9 bases separated the two germline ends. The CDR3 has 14 residues. The CDR3 region has the DNA TGTGCCAGCAGTTTAGGTATGGGGGACACTGAAGCTTTCTTT. This encodes CASSLGMGDTEAFF.